The 4 T cell receptor beta chains below come from one sample, sequenced in a study of T cell responses to AZD1222 COVID-19 vaccine. Sequencing used immunoSEQ multiplex PCR; TCRdb keeps in-frame clones, though not all of them. The profile covers roughly 200,000 clones, with approximately 92% appearing a single time and around 0.97% taken by the ten largest. The material sequenced was peripheral blood, taken 28 days after the second dose of the MenACWY control vaccine. These TCRs come from an adult who received the MenACWY meningococcal vaccine as a control.

The gene calls are TRBV5-5 and TRBJ2-1, with D perhaps TRBD1 (5 bases). The CDR3 totals 11 residues. Per germline, CDR1 SGHKS and CDR2 YYEKEE (reference sequence). V was trimmed by 1 base and J by 9 bases, leaving 5 bases between them. In DNA, the CDR3 is TGTGCCAGCAGCTTGAGGGGTGAGCAGTTCTTC. It is translated as CASSLRGEQFF.

As DNA, the CDR3 is TGTGCCAGCAGTTTTGGGACAGGGAACTATGGCTACACCTTC. Protein sequence: CASSFGTGNYGYTF. The V call is TRBV27, the J call TRBJ1-2, with 9 positions matching TRBD1. The CDR3 contains 14 residues. After removal of 3 bases from V and 2 bases from J, the junction contained 1 base not matched to a gene. Germline V gives CDR1 MNHEY, CDR2 SMNVEV (reference sequence).

The chain employs TRBV3-1 (or the pseudogene TRBV3-2) and TRBJ2-1; a weak D match, TRBD1 (7 bases). The CDR3 totals 17 residues. Germline CDR1 reads LGHDT; CDR2 reads YNNKEL (reference sequence). Deletions cut 4 bases from V and 0 bases from J, with 16 bases between. CDR3 nucleotides: TGTGCCAGCAGCCGTTCCCAGGGGGGTCTCTCCTACAATGAGCAGTTCTTC. Its protein product is CASSRSQGGLSYNEQFF.

The CDR3 reads CASSLSIRYEQYF. CDR3 DNA sequence: TGTGCCAGCAGTTTATCAATACGCTACGAGCAGTACTTC. V is TRBV28 and J is TRBJ2-7; D gene ambiguous. Trimming took off 1 base at V and 3 bases at J, with 7 bases between the two ends. The germline CDR1 and CDR2 sequences are MDHEN and SYDVKM. The CDR3 consists of 13 residues.